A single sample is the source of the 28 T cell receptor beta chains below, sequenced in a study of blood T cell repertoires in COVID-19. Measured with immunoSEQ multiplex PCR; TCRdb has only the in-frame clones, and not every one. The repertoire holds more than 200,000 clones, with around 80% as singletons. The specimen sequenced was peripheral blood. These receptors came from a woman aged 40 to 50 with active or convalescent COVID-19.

CDR3 residues: CASSQAPTGLQVSPLHF. As DNA, the CDR3 is TGCGCCAGCAGCCAAGCTCCAACGGGGTTGCAGGTGTCACCCCTCCACTTT. The J gene is TRBJ1-6, the V gene TRBV4-1; unclear D gene. Germline CDR1 reads MGHRA; CDR2 reads YSYEKL. The V and J ends lost 1 base and 10 bases respectively, with 20 bases between them. There are 17 residues in the CDR3.

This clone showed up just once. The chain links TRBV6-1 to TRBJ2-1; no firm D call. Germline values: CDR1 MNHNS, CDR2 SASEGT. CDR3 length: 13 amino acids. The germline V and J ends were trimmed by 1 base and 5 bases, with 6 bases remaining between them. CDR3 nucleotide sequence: TGTGCCAGCAGTGAAGATAGTAACAATGAGCAGTTCTTC. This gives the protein CASSEDSNNEQFF.

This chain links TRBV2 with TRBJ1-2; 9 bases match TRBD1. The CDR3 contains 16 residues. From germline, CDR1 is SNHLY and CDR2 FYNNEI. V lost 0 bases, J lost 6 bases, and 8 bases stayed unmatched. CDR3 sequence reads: CASSEAAEGQGDGYTF. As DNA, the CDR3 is TGTGCCAGCAGTGAAGCTGCCGAGGGACAGGGAGATGGCTACACCTTC.

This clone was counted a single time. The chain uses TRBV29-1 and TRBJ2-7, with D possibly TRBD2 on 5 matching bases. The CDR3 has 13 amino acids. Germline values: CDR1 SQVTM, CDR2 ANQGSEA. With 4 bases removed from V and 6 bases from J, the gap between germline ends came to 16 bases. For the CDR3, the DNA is TGCAGCGTTGGGGCGCTCGAGGGCGGCGAGCAGTACTTC. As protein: CSVGALEGGEQYF.

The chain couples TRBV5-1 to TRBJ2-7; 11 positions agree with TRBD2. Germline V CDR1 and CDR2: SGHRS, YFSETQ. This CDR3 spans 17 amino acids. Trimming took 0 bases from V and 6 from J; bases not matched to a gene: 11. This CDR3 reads CASSLAGASGGLGEQYF. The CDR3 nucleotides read TGCGCCAGCAGCTTGGCAGGAGCTAGCGGGGGGTTGGGCGAGCAGTACTTC.

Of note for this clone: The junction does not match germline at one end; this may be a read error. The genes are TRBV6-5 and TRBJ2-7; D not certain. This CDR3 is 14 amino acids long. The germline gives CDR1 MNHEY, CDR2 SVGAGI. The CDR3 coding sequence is TGTGCCAGCATTAGTTCCCGGTCCTCCCACGAGCAGTACTTC. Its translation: CASISSRSSHEQYF.

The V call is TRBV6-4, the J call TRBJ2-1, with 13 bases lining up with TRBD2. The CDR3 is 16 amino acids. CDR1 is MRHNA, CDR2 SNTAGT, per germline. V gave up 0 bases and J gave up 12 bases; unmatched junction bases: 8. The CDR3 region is CASSDSGTSGVLPQFF. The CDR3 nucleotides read TGTGCCAGCAGTGACTCCGGGACTAGCGGGGTACTGCCGCAGTTCTTC.

DNA of the CDR3: TGTGCCAGCTCTTTACAGGACAGGCCGGGCTACACCTTC. This gives the protein CASSLQDRPGYTF. The chain combines TRBV12-3 or TRBV12-4 with TRBJ1-2, with 7 bases fitting TRBD1. The CDR3 runs to 13 residues. The V segment lost 8 bases and the J segment 8 bases; nucleotides outside the gene matches: 11.

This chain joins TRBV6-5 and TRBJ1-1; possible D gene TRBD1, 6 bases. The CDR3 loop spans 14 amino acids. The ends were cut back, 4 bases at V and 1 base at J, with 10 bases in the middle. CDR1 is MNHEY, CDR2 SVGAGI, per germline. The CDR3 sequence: CASSWTRGNTEAFF. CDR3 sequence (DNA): TGTGCCAGCAGTTGGACCAGGGGGAACACTGAAGCTTTCTTT.

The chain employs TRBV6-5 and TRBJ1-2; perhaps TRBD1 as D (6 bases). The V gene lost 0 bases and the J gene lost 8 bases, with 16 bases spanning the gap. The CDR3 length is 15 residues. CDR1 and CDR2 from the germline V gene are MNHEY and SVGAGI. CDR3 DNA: TGTGCCAGCAGTTACTCGTCGGGCAGGGGAGAAGGCTACACCTTC. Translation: CASSYSSGRGEGYTF.

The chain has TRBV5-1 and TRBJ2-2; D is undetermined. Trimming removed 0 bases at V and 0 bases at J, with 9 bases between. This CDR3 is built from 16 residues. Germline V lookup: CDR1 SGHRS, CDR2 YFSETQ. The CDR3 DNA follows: TGCGCCAGCAGCTTGGCCCCAGGCTCGAACACCGGGGAGCTGTTTTTT. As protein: CASSLAPGSNTGELFF.

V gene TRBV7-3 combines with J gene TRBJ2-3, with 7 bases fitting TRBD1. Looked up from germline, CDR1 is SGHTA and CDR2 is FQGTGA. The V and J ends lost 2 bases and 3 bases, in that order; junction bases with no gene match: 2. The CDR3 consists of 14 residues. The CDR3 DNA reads TGTGCCAGCAGCTTAGGGACAGCTACAGATACGCAGTATTTT. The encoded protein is CASSLGTATDTQYF.

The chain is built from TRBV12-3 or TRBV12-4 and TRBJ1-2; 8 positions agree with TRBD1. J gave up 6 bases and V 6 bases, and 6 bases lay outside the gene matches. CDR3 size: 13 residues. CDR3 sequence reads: CASRQTGVDGYTF. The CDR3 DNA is TGTGCCAGCAGACAGACAGGGGTGGATGGCTACACCTTC.

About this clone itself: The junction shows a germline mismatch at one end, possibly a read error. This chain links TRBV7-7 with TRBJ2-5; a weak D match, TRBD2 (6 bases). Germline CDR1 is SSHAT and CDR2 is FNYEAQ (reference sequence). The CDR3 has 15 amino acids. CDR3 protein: CASSASRRGGETQYF. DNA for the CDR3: TGTGCTAGCAGCGCCTCGAGGAGGGGTGGGGAGACCCAGTACTTC.

DNA for the CDR3: TGTGCCAGCTCGCTTGACAGGGGAGCTAACTATGGCTACACCTTC. Its translation: CASSLDRGANYGYTF. The chain uses TRBV18 and TRBJ1-2; 8 bases are shared with TRBD1. With 6 bases clipped from V and 0 bases from J, the junction kept 6 bases outside the gene matches. This CDR3 comprises 15 residues. Germline V lookup: CDR1 KGHSH, CDR2 LQKENI.

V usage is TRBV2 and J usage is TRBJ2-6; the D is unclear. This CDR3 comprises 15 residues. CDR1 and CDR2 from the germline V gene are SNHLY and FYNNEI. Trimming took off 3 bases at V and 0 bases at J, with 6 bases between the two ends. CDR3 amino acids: CASSERISGANVLTF. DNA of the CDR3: TGTGCCAGCAGTGAGCGGATCTCTGGGGCCAACGTCCTGACTTTC.

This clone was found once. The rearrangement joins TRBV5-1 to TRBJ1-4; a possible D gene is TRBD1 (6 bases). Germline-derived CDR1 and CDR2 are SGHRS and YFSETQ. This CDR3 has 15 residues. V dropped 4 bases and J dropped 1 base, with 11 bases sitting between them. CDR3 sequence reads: CASSIEQGTNEKLFF. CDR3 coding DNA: TGCGCCAGCAGCATCGAACAGGGAACTAATGAAAAACTGTTTTTT.

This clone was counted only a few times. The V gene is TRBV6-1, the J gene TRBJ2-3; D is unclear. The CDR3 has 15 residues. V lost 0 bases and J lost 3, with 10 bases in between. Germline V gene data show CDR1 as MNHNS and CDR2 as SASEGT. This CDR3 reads CASSEAPSRTDTQYF. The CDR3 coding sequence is TGTGCCAGCAGTGAAGCGCCCAGTCGAACAGATACGCAGTATTTT.

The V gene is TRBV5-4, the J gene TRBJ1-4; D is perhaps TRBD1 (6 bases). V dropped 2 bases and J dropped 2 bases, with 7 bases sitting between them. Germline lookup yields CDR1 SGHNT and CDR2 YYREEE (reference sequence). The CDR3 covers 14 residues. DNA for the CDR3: TGTGCCAGCAGCTTCAGGGGTACTAATGAAAAACTGTTTTTT. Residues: CASSFRGTNEKLFF.

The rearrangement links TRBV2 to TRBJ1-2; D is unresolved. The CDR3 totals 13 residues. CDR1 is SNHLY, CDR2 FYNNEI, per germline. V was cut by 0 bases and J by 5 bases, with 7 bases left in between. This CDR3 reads CASSEAGAYGYTF. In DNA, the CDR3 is TGTGCCAGCAGTGAAGCGGGCGCTTATGGCTACACCTTC. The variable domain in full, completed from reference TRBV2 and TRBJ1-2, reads EPEVTQTPSHQVTQMGQEVILRCVPISNHLYFYWYRQILGQKVEFLVSFYNNEISEKSEIFDDQFSVERPDGSNFTLKIRSTKLEDSAMYFCASSEAGAYGYTFGSGTRLTVV.

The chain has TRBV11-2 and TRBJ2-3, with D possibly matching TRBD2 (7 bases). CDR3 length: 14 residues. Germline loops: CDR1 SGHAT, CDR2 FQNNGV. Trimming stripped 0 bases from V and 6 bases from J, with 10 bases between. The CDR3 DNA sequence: TGTGCCAGCAGCTTAGAGAGGGGGGGTGATACGCAGTATTTT. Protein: CASSLERGGDTQYF.

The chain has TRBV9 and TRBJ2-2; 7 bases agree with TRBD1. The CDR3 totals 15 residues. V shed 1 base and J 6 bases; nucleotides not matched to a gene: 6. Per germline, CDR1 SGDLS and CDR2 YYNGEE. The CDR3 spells CASSVTGEASGELFF. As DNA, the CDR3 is TGTGCCAGCAGCGTAACAGGGGAAGCGTCCGGGGAGCTGTTTTTT. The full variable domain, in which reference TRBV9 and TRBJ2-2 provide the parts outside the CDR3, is DSGVTQTPKHLITATGQRVTLRCSPRSGDLSVYWYQQSLDQGLQFLIQYYNGEERAKGNILERFSAQQFPDLHSELNLSSLELGDSALYFCASSVTGEASGELFFGEGSRLTVL.

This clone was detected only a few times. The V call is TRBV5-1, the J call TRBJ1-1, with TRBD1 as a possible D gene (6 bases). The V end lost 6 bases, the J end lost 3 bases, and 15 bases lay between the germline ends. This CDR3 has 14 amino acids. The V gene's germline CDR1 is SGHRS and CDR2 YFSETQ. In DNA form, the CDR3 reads TGCGCCAGCAAAATCGATCCAGGGGACACTGAAGCTTTCTTT. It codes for CASKIDPGDTEAFF. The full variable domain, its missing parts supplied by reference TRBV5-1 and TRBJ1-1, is KAGVTQTPRYLIKTRGQQVTLSCSPISGHRSVSWYQQTPGQGLQFLFEYFSETQRNKGNFPGRFSGRQFSNSRSEMNVSTLELGDSALYLCASKIDPGDTEAFFGQGTRLTVV.

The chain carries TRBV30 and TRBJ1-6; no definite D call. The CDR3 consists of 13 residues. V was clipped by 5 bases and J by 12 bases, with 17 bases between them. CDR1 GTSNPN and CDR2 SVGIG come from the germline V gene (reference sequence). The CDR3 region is CAWGPTGPLPLHF. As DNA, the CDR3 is TGTGCCTGGGGGCCCACCGGTCCTCTACCCCTCCACTTT.

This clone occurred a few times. As DNA, the CDR3 is TGTGCCAGCGATCCCCAGGGGGCGGAATCACCCCTCCACTTT. Amino acid sequence: CASDPQGAESPLHF. V is TRBV6-5 and J is TRBJ1-6; 8 positions match TRBD1. V lost 8 bases and J lost 10; bases outside the gene matches: 10. The CDR3 loop spans 14 amino acids. CDR1 MNHEY and CDR2 SVGAGI come from the germline V gene.

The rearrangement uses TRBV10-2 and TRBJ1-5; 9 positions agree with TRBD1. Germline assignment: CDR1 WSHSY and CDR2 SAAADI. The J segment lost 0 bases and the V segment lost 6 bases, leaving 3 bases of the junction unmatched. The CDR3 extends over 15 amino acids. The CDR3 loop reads CASSGTGHSNQPQHF. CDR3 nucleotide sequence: TGCGCCAGCAGCGGGACAGGGCATAGCAATCAGCCCCAGCATTTT.

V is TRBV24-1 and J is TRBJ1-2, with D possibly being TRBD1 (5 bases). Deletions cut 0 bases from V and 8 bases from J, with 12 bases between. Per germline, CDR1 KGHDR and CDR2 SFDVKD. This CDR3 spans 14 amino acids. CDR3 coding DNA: TGTGCCACCAGTGATTTGGGCAGGGAGGAAGGCTACACCTTC. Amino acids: CATSDLGREEGYTF.

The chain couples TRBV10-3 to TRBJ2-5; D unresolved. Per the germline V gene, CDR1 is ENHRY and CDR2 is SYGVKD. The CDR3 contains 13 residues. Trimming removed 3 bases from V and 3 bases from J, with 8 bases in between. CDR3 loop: CAISEGREETQYF. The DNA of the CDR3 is TGTGCCATCAGTGAAGGTCGGGAAGAGACCCAGTACTTC.